Shown below are 7 T cell receptor beta chains from a single sample sequenced in a study of T cell responses to AZD1222 COVID-19 vaccine. Produced via immunoSEQ multiplex PCR; TCRdb's table is partial and in-frame only. The sample yields some 110,000 clones, roughly 90% seen once. Source: peripheral blood, taken 28 days after the second AZD1222 dose. The source of these receptors is an adult who received the AZD1222 COVID-19 vaccine.

The V and J genes are TRBV6-5 and TRBJ2-7; 7 nucleotides agree with TRBD1. The CDR3 has 13 residues. The J segment lost 5 bases and the V segment lost 6 bases, leaving 7 bases of the junction unmatched. Germline V gives CDR1 MNHEY, CDR2 SVGAGI. The CDR3 DNA sequence: TGTGCCAGCAGGTCAACAGGGGTCCACGAGCAGTACTTC. Residues: CASRSTGVHEQYF.

The chain uses TRBV11-2 and TRBJ1-6; D is possibly TRBD1 (6 bases). The CDR3 covers 14 residues. Trimming removed 4 bases from V and 10 bases from J, with 14 bases in between. Germline values: CDR1 SGHAT, CDR2 FQNNGV. DNA for the CDR3: TGTGCCAGCAGCTCCGGGACGGACAGATCACCCCTCCACTTT. It encodes CASSSGTDRSPLHF.

This clone was picked up a small number of times. The J gene is TRBJ2-7, the V gene TRBV2, with a weak D call TRBD1 (6 bases). The germline V gene has CDR1 SNHLY and CDR2 FYNNEI. Trimming took 6 bases from V and 1 from J, leaving 10 bases between them. CDR3 length: 13 residues. Here the CDR3 reads CASRRTESYEQYF. CDR3 bases: TGTGCCAGCAGACGGACAGAGTCCTACGAGCAGTACTTC.

In its sample, this clone was seen once. V is TRBV19 and J is TRBJ2-5, with TRBD2 matching over 8 bases. Trimming cost V 3 bases and J 2 bases; bases outside gene matches: 8. From germline, CDR1 is LNHDA and CDR2 SQIVND (reference sequence). This CDR3 spans 16 amino acids. CDR3 in DNA: TGTGCCAGTAGTATTGGAAGCGGGGGTACACAAGAGACCCAGTACTTC. Translating it yields CASSIGSGGTQETQYF.

This rearrangement joins TRBV18 to TRBJ2-5; D remains unclear. Germline CDR1 KGHSH, CDR2 LQKENI. The germline V and J ends were trimmed by 5 bases and 4 bases, with 8 bases remaining between them. The CDR3 is 12 residues long. This chain's CDR3 is CASSMLGETQYF. The DNA of the CDR3 is TGTGCCAGCTCAATGTTAGGAGAGACCCAGTACTTC.

This clone showed up just once. The chain employs TRBV7-2 and TRBJ1-6, with 7 bases fitting TRBD1. The CDR3 totals 14 residues. J was trimmed by 16 bases and V by 4 bases; bases with no gene match: 13. Per germline, CDR1 SGHTA and CDR2 FQGNSA. The CDR3 spells CASSSPRGQPFLHF. CDR3 nucleotide sequence: TGTGCCAGCAGCTCCCCTAGGGGACAGCCTTTTCTCCACTTT.

The chain carries TRBV14 and TRBJ2-7; D unclear. V shed 1 base and J shed 6 bases, with 7 bases lying between them. The CDR3 has 12 residues. The germline V gene has CDR1 SGHDN and CDR2 FVKESK. CDR3 bases: TGTGCCAGCAGCCAAGGTCGGCGCGAGCAGTACTTC. This sequence encodes CASSQGRREQYF.